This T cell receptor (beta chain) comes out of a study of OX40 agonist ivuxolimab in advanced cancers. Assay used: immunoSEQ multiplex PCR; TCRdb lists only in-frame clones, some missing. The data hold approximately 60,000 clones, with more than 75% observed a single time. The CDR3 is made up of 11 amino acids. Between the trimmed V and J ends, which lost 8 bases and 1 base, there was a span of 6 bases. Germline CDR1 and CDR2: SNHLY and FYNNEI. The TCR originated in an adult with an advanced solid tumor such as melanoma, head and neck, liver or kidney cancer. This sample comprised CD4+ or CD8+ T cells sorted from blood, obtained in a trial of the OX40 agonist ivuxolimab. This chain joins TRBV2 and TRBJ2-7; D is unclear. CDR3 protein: CASARSYEQYF. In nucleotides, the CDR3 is TGTGCCAGCGCCCGATCCTACGAGCAGTACTTC.